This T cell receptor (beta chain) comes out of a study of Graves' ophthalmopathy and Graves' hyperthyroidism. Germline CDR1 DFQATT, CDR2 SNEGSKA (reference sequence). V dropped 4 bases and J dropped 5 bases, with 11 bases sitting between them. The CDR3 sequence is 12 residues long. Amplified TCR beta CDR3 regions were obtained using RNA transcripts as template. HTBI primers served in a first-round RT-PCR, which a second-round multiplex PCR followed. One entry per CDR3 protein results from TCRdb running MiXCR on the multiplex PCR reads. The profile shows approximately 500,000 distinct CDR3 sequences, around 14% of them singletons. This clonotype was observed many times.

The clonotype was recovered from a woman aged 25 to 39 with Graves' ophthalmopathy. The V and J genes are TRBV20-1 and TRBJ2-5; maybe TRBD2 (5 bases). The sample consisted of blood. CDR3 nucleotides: TGCAGTGCTATCGGGGAGTTGGAGACCCAGTACTTC. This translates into CSAIGELETQYF.